These 21 T cell receptor beta chains originate from one sample sequenced in a study of OX40 agonist ivuxolimab in advanced cancers. TCRdb's copy holds only in-frame clones and misses some; the assay was immunoSEQ multiplex PCR. The profile shows around 54,000 clones, around 93% of them singletons. The source was CD4+ or CD8+ T cells sorted from blood, collected in a trial of the OX40 agonist ivuxolimab. The receptors were gathered from an adult with an advanced solid tumor such as melanoma, head and neck, liver or kidney cancer.

This chain uses TRBV12-2 with TRBJ1-1; the table's D call TRBD1 went unverified against the DNA. TRBV12-2 is a pseudogene locus. The CDR3 has 17 residues. The CDR3 region has the DNA TGTGCAAGTCCCGAAGGGGCCCGCAGGGTTAGGGACACTGAAGCTTTCTTT. Translated, it gives CASPEGARRVRDTEAFF.

The rearrangement links TRBV4-3 to TRBJ2-1; D is uncertain. The CDR3 spans 14 residues. V was shortened by 0 bases and J by 6 bases, with 9 bases between the two germline ends. Germline CDR1 is LGHNA and CDR2 is YSLEER. Here the CDR3 DNA reads TGCGCCAGCAGCCAAGACGGCGCGAGCAATGAGCAGTTCTTC. It translates to CASSQDGASNEQFF.

This rearrangement joins TRBV10-3 to TRBJ1-5, with TRBD1 matching 9 bases. The CDR3 is made up of 15 amino acids. V gave up 6 bases and J gave up 5 bases; unmatched junction bases: 8. In germline, CDR1 is ENHRY, CDR2 SYGVKD. CDR3 in amino acids: CAIRGGTGYDQPQHF. The CDR3 DNA reads TGTGCCATCAGAGGAGGGACAGGGTACGATCAGCCCCAGCATTTT.

The rearrangement joins TRBV7-9 to TRBJ1-2; 8 positions agree with TRBD1. V lost 5 bases, J lost 4 bases, and 12 bases stayed unmatched. There are 16 residues in the CDR3. From germline, CDR1 is SEHNR and CDR2 FQNEAQ (reference sequence). The CDR3 region is CASSPFMDRAVYGYTF. DNA for the CDR3: TGTGCCAGCAGCCCATTCATGGACAGGGCCGTCTATGGCTACACCTTC. Looking up the rest from reference TRBV7-9 and TRBJ1-2 gives the full variable domain: DTGVSQNPRHKITKRGQNVTFRCDPISEHNRLYWYRQTLGQGPEFLTYFQNEAQLEKSRLLSDRFSAERPKGSFSTLEIQRTEQGDSAMYLCASSPFMDRAVYGYTFGSGTRLTVV.

This clone came up once. The rearrangement links TRBV11-2 to TRBJ1-2; D is unclear. Germline V gene data show CDR1 as SGHAT and CDR2 as FQNNGV. The germline V and J ends were trimmed by 4 bases and 8 bases, with 20 bases remaining between them. The CDR3 length is 15 residues. The CDR3 loop reads CASSSPYSFLGGYTF. The CDR3 DNA reads as TGTGCCAGCAGCTCGCCGTACAGTTTCCTGGGGGGCTACACCTTC.

This sequence joins TRBV6-5 and TRBJ2-1; 9 bases map to TRBD2. Germline-derived CDR1 and CDR2 are MNHEY and SVGAGI. The CDR3 spans 16 residues. The V and J ends lost 0 bases and 2 bases, in that order; junction bases with no gene match: 2. The DNA for the CDR3 is TGTGCCAGCAGTTACTCTAGCGGGAGACCCTACAATGAGCAGTTCTTC. This codes for CASSYSSGRPYNEQFF.

The J gene is TRBJ1-5, the V gene TRBV6-6, with 9 bases fitting TRBD1. The CDR3 covers 16 residues. Germline loops: CDR1 MNHNY, CDR2 SVGAGI (reference sequence). The V and J ends lost 2 bases and 0 bases, in that order; junction bases with no gene match: 2. The CDR3 nucleotides read TGTGCCAGCAGTTACCAGACAGGGGGTAGCAATCAGCCCCAGCATTTT. Protein sequence: CASSYQTGGSNQPQHF.

The gene calls are TRBV5-4 and TRBJ1-1; tentative D call: TRBD1 (5 bases). The CDR3 sequence is 11 residues long. CDR1 is SGHNT and CDR2 is YYREEE in the germline V gene (reference sequence). V was shortened by 5 bases and J by 8 bases, with 10 bases between the two germline ends. The CDR3: CASRGEGEAFF. CDR3 coding DNA: TGTGCCAGCAGGGGGGAGGGGGAAGCTTTCTTT.

This sequence joins TRBV4-1 and TRBJ1-1; TRBD1 is a possible D gene (5 bases). This CDR3 has 14 residues. Germline lookup yields CDR1 MGHRA and CDR2 YSYEKL. V was shortened by 4 bases and J by 1 base, with 10 bases between the two germline ends. In nucleotides, the CDR3 is TGCGCCAGCAGCCTCCGGGGGACGAACACTGAAGCTTTCTTT. It translates to CASSLRGTNTEAFF.

This chain connects TRBV7-9 to TRBJ1-2; 10 nucleotides match TRBD1. V was clipped by 5 bases and J by 6 bases; unmatched bases: 9. There are 15 residues in the CDR3. Germline lookup yields CDR1 SEHNR and CDR2 FQNEAQ (reference sequence). CDR3 region: CASSPRDRGTHGYTF. For the CDR3, the DNA is TGTGCCAGCAGCCCCCGGGACAGGGGAACCCATGGCTACACCTTC.

The rearrangement links TRBV6-5 to TRBJ2-4, with 8 bases lining up with TRBD1. The V gene's germline CDR1 is MNHEY and CDR2 SVGAGI. This CDR3 contains 13 residues. With V trimmed by 2 bases and J by 8 bases, 2 bases remained unmatched. CDR3 sequence: CASSYGGQDIQYF. The CDR3 bases are TGTGCCAGCAGTTACGGGGGACAGGACATTCAGTACTTC.

This chain joins TRBV5-4 and TRBJ2-7; D uncertain. Trimming stripped 1 base from V and 6 bases from J, with 14 bases between. Germline assignment: CDR1 SGHNT and CDR2 YYREEE (reference sequence). This CDR3 contains 14 residues. The CDR3, as DNA: TGTGCCAGCAGCTTGCCCGGATTCGAATCCGAGCAGTACTTC. It specifies CASSLPGFESEQYF.

This clone appeared a single time. The J gene is TRBJ2-7, the V gene TRBV5-5, with D possibly being TRBD1 or TRBD2 (5 bases each). The V gene's germline CDR1 is SGHKS and CDR2 YYEKEE (reference sequence). The CDR3 runs 15 residues. V was shortened by 4 bases and J by 0 bases, with 14 bases between the two germline ends. The DNA for the CDR3 is TGTGCCAGCAGCCAAGATGCAGGGAGCTCCTACGAGCAGTACTTC. The encoded protein is CASSQDAGSSYEQYF. Using reference TRBV5-5 and TRBJ2-7 for the parts outside the CDR3, the full variable domain is DAGVTQSPTHLIKTRGQQVTLRCSPISGHKSVSWYQQVLGQGPQFIFQYYEKEERGRGNFPDRFSARQFPNYSSELNVNALLLGDSALYLCASSQDAGSSYEQYFGPGTRLTVT.

The chain is built from TRBV4-1 and TRBJ2-3; 10 bases match TRBD2. This CDR3 spans 16 amino acids. CDR1 and CDR2 from the germline V gene are MGHRA and YSYEKL. With 2 bases clipped from V and 2 bases from J, the junction kept 4 bases outside the gene matches. The CDR3 loop reads CASSQNSGGPTDTQYF. Written as DNA, the CDR3 is TGCGCCAGCAGCCAAAATAGCGGGGGGCCCACAGATACGCAGTATTTT.

The chain couples TRBV13 to TRBJ1-1, with 8 bases lining up with TRBD1. V dropped 1 base and J dropped 1; count of bases not matched to a gene: 5. The CDR3 sequence is 16 residues long. Per germline, CDR1 PRHDT and CDR2 FYEKMQ (reference sequence). For the CDR3, the DNA is TGTGCCAGCAGCTTAGCTTACAGGGGGGGGAACACTGAAGCTTTCTTT. Encoded protein: CASSLAYRGGNTEAFF.

The chain combines TRBV9 with TRBJ1-5; D not resolved. The V end was cut by 4 bases, the J end by 4 bases, with 12 bases between. The CDR3 length is 14 residues. Germline V CDR1 and CDR2: SGDLS, YYNGEE. The CDR3 DNA is TGTGCCAGCAGCCCCGGTACCTGGAATCAGCCCCAGCATTTT. Protein sequence: CASSPGTWNQPQHF.

The chain recombines TRBV19 with TRBJ2-6; D could derive from TRBD1 or TRBD2 (5 bases each). The CDR3 length is 17 residues. CDR1 is LNHDA and CDR2 is SQIVND in the germline V gene (reference sequence). V shed 3 bases and J shed 4 bases, with 16 bases lying between them. CDR3 in DNA: TGTGCCAGTAGTATTGGGACGAGAGTGTCCGGGGCCAACGTCCTGACTTTC. This sequence encodes CASSIGTRVSGANVLTF.

Note on this clone: The sample carries other DNA sequences with the same CDR3. The DNA for the CDR3 is TGTGCCAGCAGCTCGGGGAGCTACGAGCAGTACTTC. Residues: CASSSGSYEQYF. The chain has TRBV5-4 and TRBJ2-7, with D perhaps matching TRBD2 (5 bases). Germline loops: CDR1 SGHNT, CDR2 YYREEE (reference sequence). The CDR3 loop spans 12 amino acids. V lost 3 bases and J 3 bases, leaving 7 bases between the germline ends.

The CDR3, as DNA: TGTGCCAGTAGTTTGGGGGTTCGAACTGAAGCTTTCTTT. It encodes CASSLGVRTEAFF. This chain links TRBV19 with TRBJ1-1, with D possibly TRBD1 on 5 matching bases. The CDR3 is 13 amino acids. Between the trimmed V and J ends, which lost 5 bases and 5 bases, there was a span of 12 bases. The germline V gene encodes CDR1 LNHDA and CDR2 SQIVND (reference sequence).

The rearrangement joins TRBV6-5 to TRBJ2-7, with 10 bases that match TRBD2. Germline V gene data show CDR1 as MNHEY and CDR2 as SVGAGI. This CDR3 spans 14 amino acids. After removal of 4 bases from V and 3 bases from J, the junction contained 3 bases not matched to a gene. The CDR3 nucleotides are TGTGCCAGCAGTTCTGGACTAGCGGTCTACGAGCAGTACTTC. Residues: CASSSGLAVYEQYF.

The chain has TRBV5-6 and TRBJ1-1, with a possible D match to TRBD1 (5 bases). V shed 1 base and J shed 3 bases, with 19 bases lying between them. The CDR3 is made up of 17 amino acids. The germline V gene has CDR1 SGHDT and CDR2 YYEEEE. This chain's CDR3 is CASSLLHYSGEDTEAFF. The CDR3, as DNA: TGTGCCAGCAGCTTGCTACACTACTCGGGGGAGGACACTGAAGCTTTCTTT.